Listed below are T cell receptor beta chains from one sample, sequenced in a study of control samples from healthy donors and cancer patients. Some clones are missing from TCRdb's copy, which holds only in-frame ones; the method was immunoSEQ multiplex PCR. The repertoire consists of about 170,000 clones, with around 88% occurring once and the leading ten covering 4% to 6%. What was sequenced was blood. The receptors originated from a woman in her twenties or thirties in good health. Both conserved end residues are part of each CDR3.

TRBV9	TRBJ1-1	CASSPQGLNTEAFF
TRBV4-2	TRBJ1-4	CASSQDEGTGAEKLFF
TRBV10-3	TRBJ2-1	CAISEIGGNEQFF
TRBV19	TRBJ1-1	CASSIRDINTEAFF
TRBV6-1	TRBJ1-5	CASSEVRIGNQPQHF
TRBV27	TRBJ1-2	CASGTLNYGYTF
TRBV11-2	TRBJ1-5	CASSLPPTGGEMGNQPQHF
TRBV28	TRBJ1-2	CASSYRTGGGYTF
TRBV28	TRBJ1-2	CASSSTGQGAGNYGYTF
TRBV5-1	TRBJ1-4	CASSASGTGDEKLFF
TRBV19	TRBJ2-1	CASSMGGRDEQFF
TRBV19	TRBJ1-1	CASSQTDTEAFF
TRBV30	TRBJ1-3	CAWSGAGNTIYF
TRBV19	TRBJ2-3	CASRSAATDTQYF
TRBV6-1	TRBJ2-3	CASSERLSTDTQYF
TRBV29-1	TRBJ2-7	CSVLHGLAGEQYF
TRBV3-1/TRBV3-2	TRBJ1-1	CASSPRDRGQSTEAFF
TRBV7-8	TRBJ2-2	CASSPGTGELFF
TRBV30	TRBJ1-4	CAWRQGYGQGEKLFF
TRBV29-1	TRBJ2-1	CSHTGQASYNEQFF
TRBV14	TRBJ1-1	CASSQVGKGRTEAFF
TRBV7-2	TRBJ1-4	CASSLTGTENEKLFF
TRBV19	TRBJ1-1	CASNQNPGQNTEAFF
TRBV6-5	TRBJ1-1	CASSRTGALGTEAFF
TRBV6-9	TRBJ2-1	CASATSWSYNEQFF
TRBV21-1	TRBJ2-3	CASSKGDSGGALNDTQYF
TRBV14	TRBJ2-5	CASSAPTMYQETQYF
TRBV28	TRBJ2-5	CASSSGQGSQETQYF
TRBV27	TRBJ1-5	CASAPDRGFQPQHF
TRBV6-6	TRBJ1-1	CASSSRQGSNTEAFF
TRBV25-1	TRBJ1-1	CASSDRESTEAFF
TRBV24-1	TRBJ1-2	CATSDSPTNYGYTF
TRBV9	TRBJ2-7	CASSPGWQGGRNEQYF
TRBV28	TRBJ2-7	CASFGDGSYEQYF
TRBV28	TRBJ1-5	CASRDTGGGNQPQHF
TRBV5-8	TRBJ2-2	CASSLTSGTIGELFF
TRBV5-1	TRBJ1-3	CASSLAIGSGAVSGNTIYF
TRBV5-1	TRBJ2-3	CASSLRGRAPDTQYF
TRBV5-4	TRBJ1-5	CASNLQGSNQPQHF
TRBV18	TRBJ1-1	CASSLQGFSNTEAFF
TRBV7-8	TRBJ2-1	CASSLNYVGDRGNGEQFF
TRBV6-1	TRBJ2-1	CASSDPQRRYNEQFF
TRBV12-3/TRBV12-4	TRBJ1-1	CASRWGPDTEAFF
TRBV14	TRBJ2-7	CASGDRRYEQYF
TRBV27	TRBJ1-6	CASSTLKRGRGNSPLHF
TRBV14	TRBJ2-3	CASSLITDTQYF
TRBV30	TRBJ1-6	CAWKGQGYSPLHF
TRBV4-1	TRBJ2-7	CASSPGQFDYEQYF
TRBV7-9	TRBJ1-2	CASSSSGRLYLPNYGYTF
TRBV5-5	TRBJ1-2	CASSLVEGSGYTF
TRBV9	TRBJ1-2	CASRGTDLGYTF
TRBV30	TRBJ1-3	CAWSVRGTSGNTIYF
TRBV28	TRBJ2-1	CASSHKGGTSGSGSNEQFF
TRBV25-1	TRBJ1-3	CASSVGGASGNTIYF
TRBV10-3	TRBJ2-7	CAISEKREYEQYF
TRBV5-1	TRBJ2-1	CASSSASSYNEQFF